This T cell receptor beta chain was documented in a study of blood T cell repertoires in COVID-19. In the authors' methods: Estimated nucleated cell counts came from reference gene primer amplification. Sequencing used immunoSEQ multiplex PCR; TCRdb keeps in-frame clones, though not all of them. V and J calls and clone size come straight from that table; D and trimming were deduced from the DNA. The data show 120,000 to 150,000 clones, approximately 83% seen once. This CDR3 is 16 amino acids long. Trimming shortened V by 6 bases and J by 1 base, and 16 bases separated the two germline ends. CDR1 and CDR2 (germline): LNHDA, SQIVND (reference sequence).

The chain links TRBV19 to TRBJ1-5, with D unclear. Sample: peripheral blood. The sequence derives from a woman aged 60-75 years with COVID-19, enrolled during active disease. In DNA form, the CDR3 reads TGTGCCAGTAGGACGTCCCGGGAGGTCAGCAATCAGCCCCAGCATTTT. It specifies CASRTSREVSNQPQHF. Together with reference TRBV19 and TRBJ1-5, the CDR3 gives the full variable domain: DGGITQSPKYLFRKEGQNVTLSCEQNLNHDAMYWYRQDPGQGLRLIYYSQIVNDFQKGDIAEGYSVSREKKESFPLTVTSAQKNPTAFYLCASRTSREVSNQPQHFGDGTRLSIL.